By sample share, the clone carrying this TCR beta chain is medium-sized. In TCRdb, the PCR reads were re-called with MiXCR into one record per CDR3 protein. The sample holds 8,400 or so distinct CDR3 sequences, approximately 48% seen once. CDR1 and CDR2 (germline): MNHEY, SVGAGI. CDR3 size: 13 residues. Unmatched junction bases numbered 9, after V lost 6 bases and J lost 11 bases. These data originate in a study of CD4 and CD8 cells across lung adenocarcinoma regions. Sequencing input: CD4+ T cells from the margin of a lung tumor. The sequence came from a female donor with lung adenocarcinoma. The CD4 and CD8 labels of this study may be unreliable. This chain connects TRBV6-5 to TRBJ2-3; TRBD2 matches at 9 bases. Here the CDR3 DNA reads TGTGCCAGCAGATGGCGGGAGGGACGCGGGCAGTATTTT. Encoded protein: CASRWREGRGQYF.